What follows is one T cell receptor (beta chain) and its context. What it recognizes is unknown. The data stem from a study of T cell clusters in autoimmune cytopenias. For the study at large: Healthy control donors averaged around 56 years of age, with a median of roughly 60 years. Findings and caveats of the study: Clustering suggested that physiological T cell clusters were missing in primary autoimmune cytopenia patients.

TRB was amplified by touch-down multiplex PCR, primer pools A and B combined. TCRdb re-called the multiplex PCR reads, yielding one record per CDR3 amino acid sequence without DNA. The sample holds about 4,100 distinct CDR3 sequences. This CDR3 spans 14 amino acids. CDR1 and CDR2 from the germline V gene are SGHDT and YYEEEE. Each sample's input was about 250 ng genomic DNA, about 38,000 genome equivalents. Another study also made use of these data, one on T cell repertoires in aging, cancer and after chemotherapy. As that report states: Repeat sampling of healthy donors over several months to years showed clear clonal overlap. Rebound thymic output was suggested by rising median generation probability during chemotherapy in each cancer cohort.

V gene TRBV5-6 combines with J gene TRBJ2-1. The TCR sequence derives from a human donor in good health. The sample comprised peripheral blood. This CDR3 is CASLQGGFYNEQFF.